This T cell receptor (beta chain) was profiled in a study of blood T cell repertoires in COVID-19. Original data processing: Amplification with reference gene primers provided the estimates of nucleated cell counts. Profiled with immunoSEQ multiplex PCR; TCRdb holds only in-frame clones, not every one. The V and J calls and the clone size are those of that table, but D and trimming were determined from the DNA. The data contain 70,000 or so clones, around three quarters of them singletons. Germline CDR1 reads WSHSY; CDR2 reads SAAADI. This CDR3 region has 14 residues. The V and J ends lost 2 bases and 3 bases respectively, with 10 bases between them.

What was sequenced was peripheral blood. The gene calls are TRBV10-2 and TRBJ1-2; TRBD1 is a possible D gene (5 bases). This clonotype was sampled from a human donor in a cohort sampled during active COVID-19. The CDR3 region is CASSEMGEDYGYTF. Here the CDR3 DNA reads TGCGCCAGCAGTGAGATGGGGGAGGACTATGGCTACACCTTC.